What follows are 9 T cell receptor beta chains derived from one specimen sequenced in a study of shared clonotypes between healthy human individuals. Selected positively for CCR7 and CD45RO-negative, naive CD8 cells excluded terminally differentiated effector memory CD45RA+ cells. Repertoires were generated with immunoSEQ multiplex PCR, while TCRdb's copy carries only in-frame clones and drops some. The table has under 1 million clones, approximately 97% seen once. Specimen: naive CD8+ T cells sorted from blood. The source of these receptors is a man in his thirties or forties in good health.

The CDR3 region has the DNA TGTGCCAGTAGTTTCCGACTTAGCACAGATACGCAGTATTTT. This encodes CASSFRLSTDTQYF. The genes are TRBV19 and TRBJ2-3, with no clear D. Trimming cost V 5 bases and J 0 bases, with 9 bases left between them. Germline V lookup: CDR1 LNHDA, CDR2 SQIVND (reference sequence). The CDR3 consists of 14 residues.

This clone is a singleton in its sample. The chain couples TRBV7-2 to TRBJ2-3, with D perhaps being TRBD1 or TRBD2 (5 bases each). Germline V gene lookup returns CDR1 SGHTA and CDR2 FQGNSA. Deletions cut 5 bases from V and 2 bases from J, with 17 bases between. The CDR3 totals 16 residues. In DNA, the CDR3 is TGTGCCAGCAGCACCGACATGGGGGAGAACACAGATACGCAGTATTTT. This encodes CASSTDMGENTDTQYF. Supplemented by reference TRBV7-2 and TRBJ2-3, the full variable domain reads GAGVSQSPSNKVTEKGKDVELRCDPISGHTALYWYRQSLGQGLEFLIYFQGNSAPDKSGLPSDRFSAERTGGSVSTLTIQRTQQEDSAVYLCASSTDMGENTDTQYFGPGTRLTVL.

CDR3 loop: CASSLHIGGPKTQYF. The CDR3 DNA reads as TGTGCCAGCAGTTTACACATCGGCGGGCCGAAGACCCAGTACTTC. The chain joins TRBV27 to TRBJ2-5; D perhaps matches TRBD2 (5 bases). Deletions cut 2 bases from V and 6 bases from J, with 16 bases between. Per germline, CDR1 MNHEY and CDR2 SMNVEV (reference sequence). The CDR3 contains 15 residues.

Concerning this clone itself: Other DNA sequences in this specimen translate into the identical CDR3. This chain links TRBV10-2 with TRBJ2-7, with D perhaps given as TRBD1 or TRBD2 (5 bases each). The CDR3 extends over 11 amino acids. V gave up 2 bases and J gave up 7 bases, with 6 bases separating them. CDR1 WSHSY and CDR2 SAAADI come from the germline V gene. DNA of the CDR3: TGCGCCAGCAGTGAGGGGGGAGAGCAGTACTTC. It yields the protein CASSEGGEQYF.

As concerns this clone: The same CDR3 is also encoded by other DNA sequences in this sample. The V call is TRBV27, the J call TRBJ2-7; D is unclear. The germline gives CDR1 MNHEY, CDR2 SMNVEV (reference sequence). V lost 2 bases and J lost 2, with 7 bases in between. The CDR3 length is 13 residues. Here the CDR3 reads CASSLRRTYEQYF. The CDR3, as DNA: TGTGCCAGCAGTTTACGCAGGACCTACGAGCAGTACTTC.

The gene calls are TRBV5-1 and TRBJ2-2; TRBD2 matches at 14 bases. Germline-derived CDR1 and CDR2 are SGHRS and YFSETQ. CDR3 length: 19 residues. After removal of 4 bases from V and 0 bases from J, the junction contained 8 bases not matched to a gene. CDR3 DNA: TGCGCCAGCAGCACATGGACTAGCGGGAGGCCCGCGAACACCGGGGAGCTGTTTTTT. Its translation: CASSTWTSGRPANTGELFF.

The gene calls are TRBV27 and TRBJ2-1; perhaps TRBD2 as D (6 bases). The CDR3 covers 16 residues. In germline, CDR1 is MNHEY, CDR2 SMNVEV (reference sequence). The V and J ends lost 6 bases and 0 bases respectively, with 15 bases between them. CDR3 DNA: TGTGCCAGCAGCTTAGCGGCTACGCGCTCCTACAATGAGCAGTTCTTC. Protein sequence: CASSLAATRSYNEQFF.

The CDR3 sequence: CASTGDSNYEQYF. The CDR3 bases are TGTGCCAGCACCGGGGACAGCAACTACGAGCAGTACTTC. The chain carries TRBV28 and TRBJ2-7; TRBD1 aligns across 7 bases. The CDR3 has 13 amino acids. V shed 7 bases and J 3 bases; nucleotides not matched to a gene: 6. Germline V lookup: CDR1 MDHEN, CDR2 SYDVKM.

The CDR3 here is CASSLPRYEETQYF. The CDR3 DNA reads TGCGCCAGCAGCTTGCCACGGTATGAAGAGACCCAGTACTTC. This sequence joins TRBV5-1 and TRBJ2-5; no firm D call. This CDR3 spans 14 amino acids. In germline, CDR1 is SGHRS, CDR2 YFSETQ. Trimming shortened V by 1 base and J by 3 bases, and 10 bases separated the two germline ends.